Listed below are T cell receptor beta chains from one sample, sequenced in a study of early T cells in non-severe SARS-CoV-2 infection. From the 5' RACE reads, TCRdb called clonotypes with MiXCR, one entry per CDR3 protein. This table holds around 37,000 distinct CDR3 sequences, over 8.5% found once. Sequencing was performed on whole blood. These receptors were collected from an adult who was a healthcare worker with PCR-confirmed SARS-CoV-2 infection or an uninfected control (not recorded which). The CDR3 runs from the conserved cysteine through the conserved F or W. A D gene is named only where the DNA matches it firmly. A row's size may be missing; if present it is once, few, many or a size class.

cdr3_nt	cdr3_aa	d_call	clone_size	v_call	j_call
TGCGCCAGCGGGGGAAACCAAGAGACCCAGTACTTC	CASGGNQETQYF	NA	few	TRBV5-1	TRBJ2-5
TGTGCCACCAGTGATTTGTTTCCTCAGCCCCAGCATTTT	CATSDLFPQPQHF	NA	many	TRBV24-1	TRBJ1-5
TGTGCCAGCAGCCCCATGGGCGGGGGCTCCGCAAAGACCCAGTACTTC	CASSPMGGGSAKTQYF	NA	many	TRBV7-3	TRBJ2-5
TGTGCCAGCGGGGGAAGAGGACAGCCCCAGCATTTT	CASGGRGQPQHF	NA	many	TRBV27	TRBJ1-5
TGCAGCGCCGAAGCGGGGGGCCGCACAGATACGCAGTATTTT	CSAEAGGRTDTQYF	TRBD2	few	TRBV29-1	TRBJ2-3
TGTGCCAGCAGCTTAAATGCCGCCGAGGCTTTCTTT	CASSLNAAEAFF	NA	NA	TRBV7-9	TRBJ1-1
TGTGCCAGCAGCCAAGGAACCTACGAGCAGTACTTC	CASSQGTYEQYF	NA	many	TRBV3-1	TRBJ2-7
TGTGCCAGCAGCTTAAGGACAGCGCACTACGAGCAGTACTTC	CASSLRTAHYEQYF	NA	many	TRBV7-9	TRBJ2-7
TGCGCCAGCAGCCAAGGAGGCTTACTGTTGGAGACCCAGTACTTC	CASSQGGLLLETQYF	NA	many	TRBV4-1	TRBJ2-5
TGTGCCAGTAGTTCGTGGGGGGACACAGATACGCAGTATTTT	CASSSWGDTDTQYF	NA	many	TRBV19	TRBJ2-3
TGCAGTGCTATGTCCCTTGCGGGGGGTGAGACCCAGTACTTC	CSAMSLAGGETQYF	TRBD2	many	TRBV20-1	TRBJ2-5
TGTGCCAGCAGTACTCTACAGGGGGAGATTACAACTAATGAAAAACTGTTTTTT	CASSTLQGEITTNEKLFF	TRBD1	many	TRBV6-5	TRBJ1-4
TGTGCCAGCAGCCTAAAGGGGCGTCTAAGCGGCACAGATACGCAGTATTTT	CASSLKGRLSGTDTQYF	NA	many	TRBV3-1	TRBJ2-3
TGTGCCAGCAGCCCACGGACGGACATTTACCTCTCCTACAATGAGCAGTTCTTC	CASSPRTDIYLSYNEQFF	NA	NA	TRBV6-2/TRBV6-3	TRBJ2-1
TGTGCAAGTCGCCCGGGACAGGAAAATGGGGATTTAGCCAAAAACATTCAGTACTTC	CASRPGQENGDLAKNIQYF	NA	NA	TRBV12-2	TRBJ2-4
TGTGCCAGCAGGGACCCTAGCGGGGGGAGTGATGAGCAGTTCTTC	CASRDPSGGSDEQFF	TRBD2	many	TRBV12-3/TRBV12-4	TRBJ2-1
TGCGCCAGCAGCCAAACGTCCGCTGGAACCTACGAGCAGTACTTC	CASSQTSAGTYEQYF	NA	many	TRBV5-1	TRBJ2-7
TGCAGCGCCCGACAGGGGGAGGGCTACACCTTC	CSARQGEGYTF	TRBD1	few	TRBV29-1	TRBJ1-2
TGTGCCAGCAAGACTAGCTATACCGGGGAGCTGTTTTTT	CASKTSYTGELFF	TRBD2	NA	TRBV6-5	TRBJ2-2
TGTGCCTGGACCCCTCTCCTGGGGGGCGCGAATGGCTACACCTTC	CAWTPLLGGANGYTF	NA	many	TRBV30	TRBJ1-2
TGCAGTGCCACCGGGACAGCGATCAATCAGCCCCAGCATTTT	CSATGTAINQPQHF	TRBD1	few	TRBV20-1	TRBJ1-5
TGCAGCGTTGTAGGGAACATTCAGTACTTC	CSVVGNIQYF	NA	many	TRBV29-1	TRBJ2-4
TGTGCCAGCAGTACCGGATCGGCCAACTATGGCTACACCTTC	CASSTGSANYGYTF	NA	many	TRBV28	TRBJ1-2
TGTGCCAGCAGCTGGGGGACTAGTGCACGGGAGACCCAGTACTTC	CASSWGTSARETQYF	TRBD2	few	TRBV11-1	TRBJ2-5
TGTGCCAGCAGTTTTAGGGCAGGGGCACAAAGCATTCAGTACTTC	CASSFRAGAQSIQYF	NA	many	TRBV12-3/TRBV12-4	TRBJ2-4
TGTGCCACCAGTGAGTGGGCTAGCAATCAGCCCCAGCATTTT	CATSEWASNQPQHF	NA	many	TRBV24-1	TRBJ1-5